One and the same sample provided the 19 T cell receptor beta chains below, sequenced in a study of Graves' ophthalmopathy and Graves' hyperthyroidism (dated by TCRdb to 2017 to 2018). The instrument given in TCRdb is Illumina HiSeq 2000. TCR beta CDR3 regions were amplified from RNA transcripts for repertoire sequencing. HTBI primers and the Qiagen OneStep RT-PCR kit were used in a first-round RT-PCR, which was followed by a second-round multiplex PCR, size selection and purification. TCRdb passed the public sequencing reads through fastp at Q25 and MiXCR, retaining productive beta sequences. Identical CDR3 proteins give one entry, which carries the most common genes and DNA. The table for this sample lists approximately 410,000 distinct CDR3 sequences; 15% to 19% of them were counted only once. Of the sample, roughly 7% falls within the top ten clones. Sequencing input: peripheral blood. These receptors were obtained from a woman under 30 with stable Graves' hyperthyroidism. Donor details come from another sample of the same person, matched by shared clones.

This chain uses TRBV12-3 or TRBV12-4 with TRBJ1-1; 7 bases map to TRBD1. This CDR3 is built from 14 residues. V gave up 7 bases and J gave up 5 bases; unmatched junction bases: 10. The CDR3 sequence: CASNPTGKMTEAFF. DNA of the CDR3: TGTGCCAGCAACCCGACAGGGAAAATGACTGAAGCTTTCTTT.

The chain has TRBV19 and TRBJ1-1, with a possible D match to TRBD1 (5 bases). V dropped 6 bases and J dropped 2 bases, with 10 bases sitting between them. Germline assignment: CDR1 LNHDA and CDR2 SQIVND (reference sequence). There are 13 residues in the CDR3. DNA for the CDR3: TGTGCCAGTAGACAGGACACCAACACTGAAGCTTTCTTT. Translation: CASRQDTNTEAFF.

This clonotype was recorded many times. The chain employs TRBV6-1 and TRBJ1-5; D gene unclear. With 4 bases removed from V and 5 bases from J, the gap between germline ends came to 9 bases. Germline V CDR1 and CDR2: MNHNS, SASEGT. This CDR3 spans 13 amino acids. The CDR3 reads CASSGQAHQPQHF. The CDR3 DNA reads as TGTGCCAGCAGTGGTCAGGCCCATCAGCCCCAGCATTTT.

This clonotype has more than one count but fewer than ten. This chain connects TRBV7-3 to TRBJ1-2; TRBD1 aligns across 7 bases. Losses at the gene ends were 5 bases for V and 7 bases for J; bases not matched to a gene: 10. Germline assignment: CDR1 SGHTA and CDR2 FQGTGA. This CDR3 has 14 amino acids. The CDR3 DNA is TGTGCCAGCAGCCTTGACGGGGCAGGGGGTGGCTACACCTTC. Encoded protein: CASSLDGAGGGYTF.

This clonotype has at least ten counts. The chain has TRBV2 and TRBJ1-2; 10 bases line up with TRBD1. V lost 4 bases, J lost 4 bases, and 9 bases stayed unmatched. Germline CDR1 is SNHLY and CDR2 is FYNNEI. This CDR3 contains 16 residues. The CDR3 loop is CASSGDRGQRGYGYTF. The DNA for the CDR3 is TGTGCCAGCAGTGGGGACAGGGGACAGAGAGGCTATGGCTACACCTTC.

V and J are TRBV11-2 and TRBJ2-3, with 9 bases that match TRBD1. The CDR3 runs 14 residues. Trimming cost V 5 bases and J 6 bases; bases outside gene matches: 6. CDR1 and CDR2 from the germline V gene are SGHAT and FQNNGV. The CDR3 DNA is TGTGCCAGCAGCACCGGGACAGGGAGGGATACGCAGTATTTT. Its protein is CASSTGTGRDTQYF.

This clonotype was observed at least ten times. The chain uses TRBV12-3 or TRBV12-4 and TRBJ1-6, with 7 bases aligning to TRBD1. This CDR3 is built from 15 residues. Unmatched junction bases numbered 10, after V lost 6 bases and J lost 8 bases. For the CDR3, the DNA is TGTGCCAGCAGCTTCAGGGGGGGGCAATATTCACCCCTCCACTTT. Its translation: CASSFRGGQYSPLHF.

This clonotype was seen ten or more times. The V call is TRBV12-3 or TRBV12-4, the J call TRBJ2-7; 7 nucleotides align to TRBD2. This CDR3 is built from 14 residues. V gave up 7 bases and J gave up 0 bases; unmatched junction bases: 6. The CDR3 protein is CASTSGTNSYEQYF. CDR3 DNA sequence: TGTGCCAGCACCTCCGGGACTAACTCCTACGAGCAGTACTTC.

This clonotype was seen at least ten times. The CDR3 reads CASSLEPETQYF. CDR3 nucleotide sequence: TGTGCCAGCAGCTTAGAACCAGAGACCCAGTACTTC. The chain has TRBV11-2 and TRBJ2-5; D is unclear. The ends were cut back, 0 bases at V and 4 bases at J, with 3 bases in the middle. Germline values: CDR1 SGHAT, CDR2 FQNNGV. The CDR3 is made up of 12 amino acids.

This clonotype was picked up a small number of times. V is TRBV7-2 and J is TRBJ1-2; possibly TRBD1 for D (5 bases). The germline gives CDR1 SGHTA, CDR2 FQGNSA. The CDR3 runs 15 residues. V was cut by 5 bases and J by 6 bases, with 19 bases left in between. CDR3 nucleotide sequence: TGTGCCAGCAGCAAGATCACAGGCGCGTTCGATGGCTACACCTTC. Its protein is CASSKITGAFDGYTF.

Regarding this clonotype: A much larger clone differs from this one at a single base, so this may be a read error. This is likely a read error, given that the CDR3 carries no conserved phenylalanine or tryptophan at its end. The rearrangement joins TRBV27 to TRBJ1-5; 8 nucleotides line up with TRBD1. The germline CDR1 and CDR2 sequences are MNHEY and SMNVEV (reference sequence). After removal of 5 bases from V and 3 bases from J, the junction contained 6 bases not matched to a gene. The CDR3 loop spans 15 amino acids. This chain's CDR3 is CASSPLDRDNQPQHV. The CDR3 DNA sequence: TGTGCCAGCAGTCCGTTGGACAGGGACAATCAGCCCCAGCATGTT.

This chain links TRBV4-2 with TRBJ1-6, with D perhaps TRBD1 (5 bases). In germline, CDR1 is LGHNA, CDR2 YNFKEQ. The CDR3 spans 15 residues. The V and J ends lost 5 bases and 9 bases respectively, with 17 bases between them. CDR3 region: CASSDPGTLRSPLHF. In nucleotides, the CDR3 is TGTGCCAGCAGCGATCCCGGGACCCTTCGTTCACCCCTCCACTTT.

This clonotype was picked up many times. The gene calls are TRBV6-1 and TRBJ1-2; possibly TRBD1 for D (6 bases). Trimming took 2 bases from V and 4 from J, leaving 17 bases between them. The germline V gene encodes CDR1 MNHNS and CDR2 SASEGT. The CDR3 has 16 amino acids. The chain's CDR3 is CASSERYRAVSYGYTF. The CDR3 DNA sequence: TGTGCCAGCAGTGAAAGGTACAGGGCGGTGTCCTATGGCTACACCTTC.

The J gene is TRBJ2-7, the V gene TRBV12-3 or TRBV12-4, with a tentative D call TRBD2 (6 bases). The CDR3 consists of 13 residues. V lost 6 bases, J lost 4 bases, and 13 bases lay in between. The CDR3 region has the DNA TGTGCCAGCAGGGACGGTGGGGGGTACGAGCAGTACTTC. Protein sequence: CASRDGGGYEQYF.

This clonotype has at least ten counts. The chain uses TRBV19 and TRBJ2-5; D may be TRBD2 (6 bases). Deletions cut 7 bases from V and 4 bases from J, with 13 bases between. Germline V gives CDR1 LNHDA, CDR2 SQIVND (reference sequence). The CDR3 loop spans 13 amino acids. CDR3 residues: CASNTGSLETQYF. The CDR3 nucleotides are TGTGCCAGTAACACCGGGAGCCTAGAGACCCAGTACTTC.

This clonotype was found many times. The J gene is TRBJ1-1, the V gene TRBV9, with D possibly matching TRBD1 (5 bases). V was shortened by 0 bases and J by 4 bases, with 7 bases between the two germline ends. CDR3 length equals 13 residues. The germline gives CDR1 SGDLS, CDR2 YYNGEE. The CDR3 is CASSVAGSTEAFF. DNA of the CDR3: TGTGCCAGCAGCGTAGCAGGGAGCACTGAAGCTTTCTTT.

This clonotype was recorded many times. V usage is TRBV6-5 and J usage is TRBJ2-7; D may be TRBD1 or TRBD2 (5 bases each). CDR3 length equals 14 residues. Per germline, CDR1 MNHEY and CDR2 SVGAGI. Trimming took 2 bases from V and 2 from J, leaving 10 bases between them. This chain's CDR3 is CASSYRDGPYEQYF. CDR3 sequence (DNA): TGTGCCAGCAGTTACCGGGACGGTCCCTACGAGCAGTACTTC.

This clonotype occurred many times. CDR3 bases: TGTGCCAGTAGTACGGACAGGGGTAGGGCTGAAGCTTTCTTT. It codes for CASSTDRGRAEAFF. V and J are TRBV19 and TRBJ1-1; 9 bases match TRBD1. Unmatched junction bases numbered 6, after V lost 4 bases and J lost 6 bases. CDR3 length: 14 amino acids. Germline loops: CDR1 LNHDA, CDR2 SQIVND (reference sequence).

The gene calls are TRBV7-9 and TRBJ2-7; D might be TRBD2 (6 bases). V shed 4 bases and J shed 3 bases, with 16 bases lying between them. The CDR3 has 15 residues. Germline CDR1 and CDR2: SEHNR and FQNEAQ (reference sequence). CDR3 in DNA: TGTGCCAGCAGCTCTGGGGCGGGGATTGGCTACGAGCAGTACTTC. Amino acids: CASSSGAGIGYEQYF.